This is a list of T cell receptor beta chains from one sample in a study of technical replicates of blood from several donors. The table came from immunoSEQ multiplex PCR; TCRdb's copy has only in-frame clones and leaves some out. The sample carries some 87,000 clones, around 90% recorded once. What was sequenced was T cells isolated from PBMCs. These TCRs come from a human donor in good health. Both conserved end residues are trimmed from each CDR3. A D gene is named only where the DNA matches it firmly. Size tells how often a clone was seen (once, few, many) or the class of an expanded clone, and some rows leave it out.

d_call: TRBD1
j_call: TRBJ1-5
clone_size: -
v_call: TRBV10-3
cdr3_aa: AIKQTGRNQPQH

d_call: -
j_call: TRBJ2-7
clone_size: -
v_call: TRBV14
cdr3_aa: ASSQVTRGYEQY

d_call: -
j_call: TRBJ2-5
clone_size: -
v_call: TRBV30
cdr3_aa: AWSGGLKETQY

d_call: TRBD2
j_call: TRBJ2-1
clone_size: -
v_call: TRBV7-9
cdr3_aa: ASSPAGGHYNEQF

d_call: TRBD2
j_call: TRBJ2-7
clone_size: -
v_call: TRBV6-5
cdr3_aa: ASSRLAGAYEQY

d_call: -
j_call: TRBJ1-5
clone_size: -
v_call: TRBV2
cdr3_aa: ASSRGTPKFNQPQH

d_call: TRBD2
j_call: TRBJ2-7
clone_size: once
v_call: TRBV4-1
cdr3_aa: ASSQVQSGDYEQY

d_call: -
j_call: TRBJ2-5
clone_size: -
v_call: TRBV5-1
cdr3_aa: ASSSQETQY

d_call: -
j_call: TRBJ1-3
clone_size: -
v_call: TRBV7-3
cdr3_aa: ASSLGGAYSGNTIY

d_call: -
j_call: TRBJ2-5
clone_size: once
v_call: TRBV7-2
cdr3_aa: ASSLDVSTLSETQY

d_call: -
j_call: TRBJ1-1
clone_size: -
v_call: TRBV6-1
cdr3_aa: ASSEVGRGTEAF

d_call: -
j_call: TRBJ2-1
clone_size: -
v_call: TRBV5-1
cdr3_aa: ASSLGGDLGYNEQF

d_call: TRBD2
j_call: TRBJ2-2
clone_size: -
v_call: TRBV9
cdr3_aa: ASSPGGNTGELF

d_call: TRBD2
j_call: TRBJ2-1
clone_size: -
v_call: TRBV7-3
cdr3_aa: ASSSLLGKRDVGEQF

d_call: -
j_call: TRBJ1-1
clone_size: -
v_call: TRBV13
cdr3_aa: ASSRRNTEAF

d_call: -
j_call: TRBJ2-3
clone_size: once
v_call: TRBV5-1
cdr3_aa: ASNPLGSGPEQY

d_call: -
j_call: TRBJ1-4
clone_size: -
v_call: TRBV7-9
cdr3_aa: ASSLSGVKLF

d_call: -
j_call: TRBJ2-7
clone_size: -
v_call: TRBV29-1
cdr3_aa: SVEDREEQY

d_call: TRBD2
j_call: TRBJ2-5
clone_size: -
v_call: TRBV18
cdr3_aa: ASSVLAGGRETQY

d_call: -
j_call: TRBJ1-3
clone_size: -
v_call: TRBV27
cdr3_aa: ASSSNAGAGNTIY

d_call: TRBD2
j_call: TRBJ2-5
clone_size: once
v_call: TRBV5-1
cdr3_aa: ASSLVRLLGGGRKTQY

d_call: -
j_call: TRBJ2-7
clone_size: -
v_call: TRBV16
cdr3_aa: ASSPWGDEQY

d_call: -
j_call: TRBJ2-5
clone_size: -
v_call: TRBV30
cdr3_aa: AWSVLSETQY

d_call: -
j_call: TRBJ1-2
clone_size: -
v_call: TRBV7-9
cdr3_aa: ASSSESGPGHRLCYT